The clone carrying this TCR beta chain was counted a few times. The antigen remains undetermined. This entry comes from a study of CD8 T cells in ankylosing spondylitis. CDR3 length equals 19 residues. The germline V gene encodes CDR1 SGHAT and CDR2 FQDESV (reference sequence). The V segment lost 5 bases and the J segment 6 bases; nucleotides outside the gene matches: 23. General observations from the study: Earlier authors reported some of these motif variants in reactive arthritis synovial fluid and blood. Blood of patients with ankylosing spondylitis appeared to be characterized by a TCR beta motif of eight highly homologous variants. Reportedly, disease-linked clones are significantly enriched in ankylosing spondylitis patients' matched synovial fluid.

Libraries for TCR beta were made by quantitative 5'-RACE with molecular barcodes. TCRdb analysed the 5' RACE reads with MiXCR anew, one entry per CDR3 protein. This table has hundreds of thousands of distinct CDR3 sequences, roughly 13% appearing once. V and J are TRBV11-1 and TRBJ2-3; 7 bases are shared with TRBD2. The receptor's source is a male donor with ankylosing spondylitis. The sequencing sample was made of blood, either unsorted or a sorted T cell fraction (not recorded which). Written as DNA, the CDR3 is TGTGCCAGCAGCCAGAGTGGCGCTGGGCGGGAGAGGGAGTCGGATACGCAGTATTTT. This encodes CASSQSGAGRERESDTQYF. Based on the CDR3 plus reference TRBV11-1 and TRBJ2-3, the full variable domain is EAEVAQSPRYKITEKSQAVAFWCDPISGHATLYWYRQILGQGPELLVQFQDESVVDDSQLPKDRFSAERLKGVDSTLKIQPAELGDSAMYLCASSQSGAGRERESDTQYFGPGTRLTVL.